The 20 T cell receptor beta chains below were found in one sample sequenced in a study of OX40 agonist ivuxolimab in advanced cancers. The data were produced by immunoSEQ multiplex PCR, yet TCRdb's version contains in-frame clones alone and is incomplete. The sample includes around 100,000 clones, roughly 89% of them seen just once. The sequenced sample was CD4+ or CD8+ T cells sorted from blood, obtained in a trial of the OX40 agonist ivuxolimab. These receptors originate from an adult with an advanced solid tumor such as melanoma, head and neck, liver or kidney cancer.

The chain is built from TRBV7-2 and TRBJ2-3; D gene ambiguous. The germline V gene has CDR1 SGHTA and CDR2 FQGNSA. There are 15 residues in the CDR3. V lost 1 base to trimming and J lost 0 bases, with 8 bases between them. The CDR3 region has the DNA TGTGCCAGCAGCTTAGATCATTCTAGCACAGATACGCAGTATTTT. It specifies CASSLDHSSTDTQYF.

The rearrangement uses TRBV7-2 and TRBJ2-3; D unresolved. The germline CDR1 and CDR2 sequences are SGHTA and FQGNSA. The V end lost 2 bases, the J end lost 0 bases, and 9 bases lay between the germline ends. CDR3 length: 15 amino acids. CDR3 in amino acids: CASSLIGRSTDTQYF. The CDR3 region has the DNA TGTGCCAGCAGCTTAATAGGGCGGAGCACAGATACGCAGTATTTT.

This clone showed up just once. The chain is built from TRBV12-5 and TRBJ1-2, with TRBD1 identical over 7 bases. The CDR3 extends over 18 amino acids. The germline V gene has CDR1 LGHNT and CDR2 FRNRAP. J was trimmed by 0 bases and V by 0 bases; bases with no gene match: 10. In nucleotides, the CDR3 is TGTGCTAGTGGTTTGGTTTTAGCAGGGGGTTCCCCTAACTATGGCTACACCTTC. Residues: CASGLVLAGGSPNYGYTF.

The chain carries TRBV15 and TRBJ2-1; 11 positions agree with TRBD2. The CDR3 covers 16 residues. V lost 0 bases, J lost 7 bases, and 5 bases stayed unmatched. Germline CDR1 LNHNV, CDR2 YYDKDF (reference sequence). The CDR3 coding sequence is TGTGCCACCAGCAGAGATCTTAGCGGGAGGGTGAATGAGCAGTTCTTC. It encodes CATSRDLSGRVNEQFF.

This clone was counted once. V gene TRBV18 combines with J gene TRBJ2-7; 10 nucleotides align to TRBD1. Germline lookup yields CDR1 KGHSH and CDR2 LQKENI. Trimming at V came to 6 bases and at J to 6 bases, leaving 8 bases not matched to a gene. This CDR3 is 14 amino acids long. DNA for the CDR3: TGTGCCAGCTCCCCGGGACAGGGGAATAGCGAGCAGTACTTC. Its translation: CASSPGQGNSEQYF.

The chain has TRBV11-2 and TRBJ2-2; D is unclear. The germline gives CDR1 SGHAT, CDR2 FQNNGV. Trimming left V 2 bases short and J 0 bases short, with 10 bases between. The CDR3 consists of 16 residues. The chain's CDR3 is CASSLYVVANTGELFF. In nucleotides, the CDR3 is TGTGCCAGCAGCTTATATGTCGTCGCGAACACCGGGGAGCTGTTTTTT. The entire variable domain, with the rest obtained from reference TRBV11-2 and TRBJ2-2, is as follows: EAGVAQSPRYKIIEKRQSVAFWCNPISGHATLYWYQQILGQGPKLLIQFQNNGVVDDSQLPKDRFSAERLKGVDSTLKIQPAKLEDSAVYLCASSLYVVANTGELFFGEGSRLTVL.

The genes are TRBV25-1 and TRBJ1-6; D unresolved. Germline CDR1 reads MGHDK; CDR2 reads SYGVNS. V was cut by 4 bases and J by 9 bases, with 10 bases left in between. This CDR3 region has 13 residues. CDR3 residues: CASSAPGGSPLHF. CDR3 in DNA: TGTGCCAGCAGTGCACCTGGAGGTTCACCCCTCCACTTT.

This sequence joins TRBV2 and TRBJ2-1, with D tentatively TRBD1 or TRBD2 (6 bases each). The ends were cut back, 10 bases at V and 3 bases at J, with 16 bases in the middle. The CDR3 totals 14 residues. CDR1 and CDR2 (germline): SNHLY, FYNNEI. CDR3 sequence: CATGASQSYNEQFF. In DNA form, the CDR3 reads TGTGCCACGGGGGCCTCCCAGAGCTACAATGAGCAGTTCTTC.

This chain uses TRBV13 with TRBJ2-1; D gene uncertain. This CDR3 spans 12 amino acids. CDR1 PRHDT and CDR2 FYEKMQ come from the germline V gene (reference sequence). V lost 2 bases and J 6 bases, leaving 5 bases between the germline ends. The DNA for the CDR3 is TGTGCCAGCAGCTTAATCGGCAATGAGCAGTTCTTC. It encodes CASSLIGNEQFF.

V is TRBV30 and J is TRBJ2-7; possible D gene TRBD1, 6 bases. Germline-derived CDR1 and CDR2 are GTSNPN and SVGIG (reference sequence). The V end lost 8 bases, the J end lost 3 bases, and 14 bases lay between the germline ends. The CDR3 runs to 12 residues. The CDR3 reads CAAMTGSYEQYF. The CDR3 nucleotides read TGTGCCGCCATGACAGGCAGCTACGAGCAGTACTTC.

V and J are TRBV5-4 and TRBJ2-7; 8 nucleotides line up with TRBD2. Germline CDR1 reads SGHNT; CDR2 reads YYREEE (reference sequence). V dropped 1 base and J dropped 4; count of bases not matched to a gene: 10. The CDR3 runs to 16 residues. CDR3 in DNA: TGTGCCAGCAGCTTGCCCGGGGGTAGCGGGATTTACGAGCAGTACTTC. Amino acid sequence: CASSLPGGSGIYEQYF.

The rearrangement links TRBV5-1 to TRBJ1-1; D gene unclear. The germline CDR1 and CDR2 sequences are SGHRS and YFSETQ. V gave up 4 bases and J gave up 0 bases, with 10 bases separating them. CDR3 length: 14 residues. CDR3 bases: TGCGCCAGCAGCATCGGGGAATTGAACACTGAAGCTTTCTTT. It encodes CASSIGELNTEAFF.

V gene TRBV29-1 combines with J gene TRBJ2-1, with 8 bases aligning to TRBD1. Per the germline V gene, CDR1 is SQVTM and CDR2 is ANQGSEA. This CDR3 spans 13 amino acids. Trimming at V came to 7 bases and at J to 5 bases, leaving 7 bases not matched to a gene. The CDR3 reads CSATQGGHNEQFF. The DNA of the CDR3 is TGCAGCGCCACACAGGGGGGCCACAATGAGCAGTTCTTC.

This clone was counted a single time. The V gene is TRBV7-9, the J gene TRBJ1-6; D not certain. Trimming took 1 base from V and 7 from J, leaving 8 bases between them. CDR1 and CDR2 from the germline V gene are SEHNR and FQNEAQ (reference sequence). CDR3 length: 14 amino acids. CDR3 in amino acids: CASSLDVVNSPLHF. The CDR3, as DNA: TGTGCCAGCAGCTTAGACGTGGTGAATTCACCCCTCCACTTT.

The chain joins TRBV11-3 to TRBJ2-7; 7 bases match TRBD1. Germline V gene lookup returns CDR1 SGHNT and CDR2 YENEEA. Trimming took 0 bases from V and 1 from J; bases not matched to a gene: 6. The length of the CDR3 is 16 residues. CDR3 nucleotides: TGTGCCAGCAGCTTAGATGGGCCACAGGGGTCCTACGAGCAGTACTTC. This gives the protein CASSLDGPQGSYEQYF.

The CDR3, as DNA: TGCGCCAGCCGACGGTTACTTAACACCGGGGAGCTGTTTTTT. The encoded protein is CASRRLLNTGELFF. This chain connects TRBV10-1 to TRBJ2-2; no firm D call. Germline V gene sequence: CDR1 WNHNN, CDR2 SYGVQD (reference sequence). CDR3 size: 14 residues. V was trimmed by 8 bases and J by 2 bases, leaving 12 bases between them.

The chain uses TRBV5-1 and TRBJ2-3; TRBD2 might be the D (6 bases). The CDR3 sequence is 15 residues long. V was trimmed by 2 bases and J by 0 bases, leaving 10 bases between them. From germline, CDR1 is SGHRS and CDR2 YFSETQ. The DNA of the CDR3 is TGCGCCAGCAGCTTCCAGCGGGCGAGCACAGATACGCAGTATTTT. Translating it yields CASSFQRASTDTQYF.

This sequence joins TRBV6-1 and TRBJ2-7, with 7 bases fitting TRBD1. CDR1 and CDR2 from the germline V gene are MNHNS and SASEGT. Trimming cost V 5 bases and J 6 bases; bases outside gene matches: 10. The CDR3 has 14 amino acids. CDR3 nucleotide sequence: TGTGCCAGCAGTTCCGGACAGGTGGCGGGCGAGCAGTACTTC. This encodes CASSSGQVAGEQYF.

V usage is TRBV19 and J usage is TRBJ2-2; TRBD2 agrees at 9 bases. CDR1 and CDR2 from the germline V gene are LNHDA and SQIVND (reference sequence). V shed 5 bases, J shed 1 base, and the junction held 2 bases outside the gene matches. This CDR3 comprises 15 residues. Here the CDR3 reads CASSPSGVNTGELFF. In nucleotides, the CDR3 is TGTGCCAGTAGTCCTAGCGGGGTGAACACCGGGGAGCTGTTTTTT.

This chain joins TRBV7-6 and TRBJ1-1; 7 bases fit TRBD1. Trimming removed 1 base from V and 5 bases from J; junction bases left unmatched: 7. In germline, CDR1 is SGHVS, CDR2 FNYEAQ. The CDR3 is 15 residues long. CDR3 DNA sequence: TGTGCCAGCAGCTTAGTCGCAGGGGGATTAACTGAAGCTTTCTTT. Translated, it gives CASSLVAGGLTEAFF.